The 23 T cell receptor beta chains in this list originate from one sample, sequenced in a study of cytomegalovirus exposure and HLA in healthy donors. This PCR relied on a set of 60 Vbeta primers and 13 Jbeta primers. Libraries were prepared by immunoSEQ multiplex PCR; TCRdb keeps only in-frame clonotypes and omits some of them. Seen here are about 130,000 clones, about 70% observed once, and the top ten hold about 13%. The sample consisted of PBMCs. These receptors all stem from an older woman in good health and CMV-seropositive.

This clone was recorded once. The rearrangement links TRBV15 to TRBJ2-5, with TRBD1 matching over 7 bases. The CDR3 runs to 16 residues. The V gene's germline CDR1 is LNHNV and CDR2 YYDKDF (reference sequence). J lost 2 bases, V lost 1 base, and 7 bases had no gene match. CDR3 sequence reads: CATSRGSTGDQETQYF. CDR3 bases: TGTGCCACCAGCAGAGGGAGCACAGGGGATCAAGAGACCCAGTACTTC.

The chain combines TRBV6-6 with TRBJ1-5; unclear D gene. Germline V CDR1 and CDR2: MNHNY, SVGAGI (reference sequence). Trimming removed 5 bases from V and 0 bases from J, with 11 bases in between. The CDR3 contains 15 residues. The CDR3 sequence: CASSEEGLSNQPQHF. DNA of the CDR3: TGTGCCAGCAGTGAGGAGGGTCTTAGCAATCAGCCCCAGCATTTT.

In its sample, this clone was seen once. This chain links TRBV7-2 with TRBJ1-1; D is perhaps TRBD1 (6 bases). The ends were cut back, 0 bases at V and 3 bases at J, with 14 bases in the middle. Germline CDR1 and CDR2: SGHTA and FQGNSA. This CDR3 spans 16 amino acids. CDR3 amino acids: CASSLAPYRVDTEAFF. For the CDR3, the DNA is TGTGCCAGCAGCTTAGCGCCTTACAGGGTAGACACTGAAGCTTTCTTT.

The rearrangement links TRBV4-2 to TRBJ2-2; TRBD1 matches at 10 bases. Germline assignment: CDR1 LGHNA and CDR2 YNFKEQ. Trimming cost V 4 bases and J 3 bases; bases outside gene matches: 8. This CDR3 is built from 17 residues. In DNA form, the CDR3 reads TGTGCCAGCAGCCGAACACCGGGACAGGGGTACACCGGGGAGCTGTTTTTT. Protein: CASSRTPGQGYTGELFF.

V usage is TRBV20-1 and J usage is TRBJ1-2, with 7 bases matching TRBD1. V dropped 6 bases and J dropped 7; count of bases not matched to a gene: 5. The CDR3 contains 11 residues. Germline lookup yields CDR1 DFQATT and CDR2 SNEGSKA (reference sequence). The CDR3 DNA is TGCAGTGCCATCCAGGGGGTTGGCTACACCTTC. Protein sequence: CSAIQGVGYTF.

This clone is a singleton in its sample. As DNA, the CDR3 is TGTGCCAGCACCTCGGACAGGGGGCGCAATAAAACTAACTATGGCTACACCTTC. It codes for CASTSDRGRNKTNYGYTF. The genes are TRBV11-2 and TRBJ1-2; TRBD1 matches at 11 bases. The germline CDR1 and CDR2 sequences are SGHAT and FQNNGV. The ends lost 7 bases at V and 0 bases at J; junction bases unmatched: 13. This CDR3 spans 18 amino acids.

The gene calls are TRBV7-2 and TRBJ1-2, with 8 bases aligning to TRBD1. This CDR3 comprises 14 residues. The germline V gene encodes CDR1 SGHTA and CDR2 FQGNSA. The trim removed 0 bases at V and 8 bases at J, leaving 5 bases unmatched. The CDR3 coding sequence is TGTGCCAGCAGCTTAGCATCAGGGGGCGAGGGCTACACCTTC. It encodes CASSLASGGEGYTF.

The chain has TRBV5-1 and TRBJ1-6; TRBD1 agrees at 7 bases. V was pared by 4 bases and J by 5 bases, with 6 bases of the junction left unmatched. From germline, CDR1 is SGHRS and CDR2 YFSETQ. This CDR3 comprises 15 residues. This chain's CDR3 is CASSIGDRHNSPLHF. CDR3 nucleotide sequence: TGCGCCAGCAGCATAGGGGACAGACATAATTCACCCCTCCACTTT.

The gene calls are TRBV5-5 and TRBJ2-3, with 8 bases aligning to TRBD1. The CDR3 has 16 residues. The V gene end was trimmed by 3 bases and the J gene end by 5 bases; junction bases not matched to a gene: 11. CDR1 is SGHKS, CDR2 YYEKEE, per germline (reference sequence). The CDR3 loop reads CASSSLYRGTKDTQYF. The DNA of the CDR3 is TGTGCCAGCAGCTCGCTTTACAGGGGGACAAAAGATACGCAGTATTTT.

The chain uses TRBV11-2 and TRBJ2-7; no clear D. CDR3 length equals 14 residues. CDR1 is SGHAT, CDR2 FQNNGV, per germline. V was cut by 1 base and J by 3 bases, with 10 bases left in between. This CDR3 is CASSLVRNYYEQYF. In DNA, the CDR3 is TGTGCCAGCAGCTTAGTGAGAAACTACTACGAGCAGTACTTC.

The chain recombines TRBV7-8 with TRBJ2-5; 9 bases map to TRBD1. V was clipped by 1 base and J by 4 bases; unmatched bases: 4. Per germline, CDR1 SGHVS and CDR2 FQNEAQ. This CDR3 spans 15 amino acids. The CDR3 loop reads CASSLGDRVIETQYF. CDR3 DNA sequence: TGTGCCAGCAGCTTAGGGGACAGGGTTATAGAGACCCAGTACTTC.

This clone has just a few counts. The V and J genes are TRBV15 and TRBJ2-5, with 13 nucleotides matching TRBD2. This CDR3 has 16 amino acids. J was trimmed by 5 bases and V by 5 bases; bases with no gene match: 8. Germline assignment: CDR1 LNHNV and CDR2 YYDKDF (reference sequence). The CDR3 sequence: CATSGGTSGIYETQYF. In DNA form, the CDR3 reads TGTGCCACCAGCGGGGGGACTAGCGGGATTTACGAGACCCAGTACTTC.

V usage is TRBV19 and J usage is TRBJ1-2; D gene ambiguous. CDR3 length equals 11 residues. The V end lost 4 bases, the J end lost 7 bases, and 7 bases lay between the germline ends. Germline V gene lookup returns CDR1 LNHDA and CDR2 SQIVND (reference sequence). The CDR3: CASSSGGGYTF. The CDR3 coding sequence is TGTGCCAGTAGTAGCGGAGGTGGCTACACCTTC.

The chain links TRBV18 to TRBJ2-2; D possibly corresponds to TRBD1 (6 bases). Trimming cost V 4 bases and J 6 bases, with 12 bases left between them. The CDR3 contains 14 residues. Germline V CDR1 and CDR2: KGHSH, LQKENI. DNA for the CDR3: TGTGCCAGCTCACTACGGCAGGGGCCCGGGGAGCTGTTTTTT. Protein product: CASSLRQGPGELFF.

The rearrangement joins TRBV7-2 to TRBJ1-2; possible D gene TRBD1, 5 bases. Between the trimmed V and J ends, which lost 0 bases and 4 bases, there was a span of 18 bases. The germline CDR1 and CDR2 sequences are SGHTA and FQGNSA. This CDR3 comprises 17 residues. The CDR3: CASSLALATARGYGYTF. Here the CDR3 DNA reads TGTGCCAGCAGCTTAGCTCTTGCGACAGCAAGAGGCTATGGCTACACCTTC. The full variable domain, with the rest looked up from reference TRBV7-2 and TRBJ1-2, is GAGVSQSPSNKVTEKGKDVELRCDPISGHTALYWYRQSLGQGLEFLIYFQGNSAPDKSGLPSDRFSAERTGGSVSTLTIQRTQQEDSAVYLCASSLALATARGYGYTFGSGTRLTVV.

V is TRBV5-1 and J is TRBJ2-1, with 7 bases lining up with TRBD2. The CDR3 consists of 16 residues. Per germline, CDR1 SGHRS and CDR2 YFSETQ. With V trimmed by 4 bases and J by 2 bases, 9 bases remained unmatched. CDR3 sequence reads: CASSPNAGRAYNEQFF. In nucleotides, the CDR3 is TGCGCCAGCAGCCCCAACGCGGGGAGGGCCTACAATGAGCAGTTCTTC.

This chain joins TRBV19 and TRBJ2-7; 8 bases match TRBD1. CDR3 length: 15 residues. V trimming: 1 base; J trimming: 6 bases; junction bases outside the gene matches: 8. CDR1 LNHDA and CDR2 SQIVND come from the germline V gene (reference sequence). Here the CDR3 DNA reads TGTGCCAGTAGTATAGCTGCAATAGGGACAGGCGAGCAGTACTTC. Amino acids: CASSIAAIGTGEQYF.

The chain recombines TRBV6-5 with TRBJ1-2, with TRBD1 matching over 11 bases. The CDR3 runs 14 residues. After removal of 5 bases from V and 7 bases from J, the junction contained 6 bases not matched to a gene. Per the germline V gene, CDR1 is MNHEY and CDR2 is SVGAGI. CDR3 loop: CASSVGTGGGGYTF. CDR3 DNA: TGTGCCAGCAGTGTCGGGACAGGGGGAGGTGGCTACACCTTC.

This chain uses TRBV19 with TRBJ1-5, with 9 nucleotides matching TRBD1. CDR1 and CDR2 from the germline V gene are LNHDA and SQIVND (reference sequence). The CDR3 is 16 amino acids. The trim removed 4 bases at V and 6 bases at J, leaving 10 bases unmatched. CDR3 residues: CASSTEPGQGPQPQHF. The CDR3 DNA is TGTGCCAGTAGTACGGAGCCGGGACAGGGACCTCAGCCCCAGCATTTT. Full variable domain (remainder filled in from reference TRBV19 and TRBJ1-5): DGGITQSPKYLFRKEGQNVTLSCEQNLNHDAMYWYRQDPGQGLRLIYYSQIVNDFQKGDIAEGYSVSREKKESFPLTVTSAQKNPTAFYLCASSTEPGQGPQPQHFGDGTRLSIL.

The chain uses TRBV30 and TRBJ1-1; 9 nucleotides agree with TRBD1. Trimming took 2 bases from V and 3 from J; bases not matched to a gene: 10. Germline-derived CDR1 and CDR2 are GTSNPN and SVGIG (reference sequence). CDR3 length equals 16 residues. CDR3 sequence (DNA): TGTGCCTGGAGTCTGGGACAGGGTGGAGGGGACACTGAAGCTTTCTTT. Translated, it gives CAWSLGQGGGDTEAFF.

The rearrangement joins TRBV6-1 to TRBJ2-3; maybe TRBD2 (6 bases). The germline V and J ends were trimmed by 5 bases and 4 bases, with 13 bases remaining between them. Germline values: CDR1 MNHNS, CDR2 SASEGT. The CDR3 is 14 amino acids. CDR3 in DNA: TGTGCCAGCAGTAAAAGACTAGTCGCAGATACGCAGTATTTT. Translated, it gives CASSKRLVADTQYF.

V and J are TRBV7-9 and TRBJ2-6, with no clear D. Trimming took off 4 bases at V and 0 bases at J, with 4 bases between the two ends. Germline CDR1 is SEHNR and CDR2 is FQNEAQ (reference sequence). The CDR3 extends over 14 amino acids. The CDR3 nucleotides read TGTGCCAGCAGCTCGCGCTCTGGGGCCAACGTCCTGACTTTC. This sequence encodes CASSSRSGANVLTF.

With respect to this clone: The identical CDR3 is also encoded by other nucleotide sequences in the sample. The chain links TRBV6-5 to TRBJ1-2; 8 bases align to TRBD1. Losses at the gene ends were 6 bases for V and 8 bases for J; bases not matched to a gene: 14. Looked up from germline, CDR1 is MNHEY and CDR2 is SVGAGI. There are 15 residues in the CDR3. CDR3 residues: CASRQGPNDRGGYTF. CDR3 DNA sequence: TGTGCCAGCAGACAGGGCCCCAATGACAGGGGCGGCTACACCTTC.